This section outlines one T cell receptor (beta chain) sequence together with its context. Antigen: not known. Using immunoSEQ multiplex PCR, the repertoire was profiled, and TCRdb retains in-frame clones only, with some absent. The table has 130,000 or so clones, 86% seen once. V was shortened by 2 bases and J by 2 bases, with 5 bases between the two germline ends. The CDR3 sequence is 13 residues long. Germline V lookup: CDR1 SGHTS, CDR2 YDEGEE. These data belong to a study of T cell responses to AZD1222 COVID-19 vaccine. Overall study findings and caveats: Vaccine-related CD4 TCRs covered spike, predominating at 160-218 and 743-854. Samples come after the peak T cell response, not at day 14.

The chain employs TRBV5-8 and TRBJ1-5; D gene uncertain. Sequencing was performed on peripheral blood, taken on day 0 of AZD1222 vaccination. The receptor was derived from an adult in good health. DNA of the CDR3: TGTGCCAGCAGCTTAGATCGCAATCAGCCCCAGCATTTT. Its translation: CASSLDRNQPQHF.